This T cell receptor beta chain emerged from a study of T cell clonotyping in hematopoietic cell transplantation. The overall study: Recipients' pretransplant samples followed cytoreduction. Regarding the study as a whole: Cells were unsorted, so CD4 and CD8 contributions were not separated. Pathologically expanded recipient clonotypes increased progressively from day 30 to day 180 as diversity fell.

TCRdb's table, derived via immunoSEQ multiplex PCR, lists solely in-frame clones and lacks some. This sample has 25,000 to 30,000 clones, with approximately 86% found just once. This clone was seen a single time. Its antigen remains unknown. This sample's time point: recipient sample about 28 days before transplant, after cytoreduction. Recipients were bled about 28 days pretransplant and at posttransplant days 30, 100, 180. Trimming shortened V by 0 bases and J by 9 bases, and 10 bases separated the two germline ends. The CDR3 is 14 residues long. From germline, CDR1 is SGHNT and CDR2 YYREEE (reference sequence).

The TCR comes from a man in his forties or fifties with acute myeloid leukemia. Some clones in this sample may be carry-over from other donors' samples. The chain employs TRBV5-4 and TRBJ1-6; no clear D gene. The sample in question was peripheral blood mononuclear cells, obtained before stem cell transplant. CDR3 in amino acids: CASSLAQGRSPLHF. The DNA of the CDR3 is TGTGCCAGCAGCTTGGCCCAAGGCCGTTCACCCCTCCACTTT.